This T cell receptor beta chain emerged from a study of cytomegalovirus exposure and HLA in healthy donors (TCRdb year 2017). With regard to the full study: A later analysis indicated that the 100 to 150 validation repertoires were generated on the platform also employed for the 700 or so repertoires of the first cohort. The study aimed to test whether signatures of past pathogen exposure could be identified by cataloging public T cell receptors. Along with the roughly 700-subject first cohort, a separate validation cohort of 120 different subjects was used. High-throughput TCR immunosequencing, statistical association of individual TCRs with disease status, and machine learning were combined to predict cytomegalovirus infection status. General study outcomes and caveats: In both the original and validation cohorts, the classifier was reported to diagnose cytomegalovirus status with high specificity and sensitivity. Of the cluster scores, approximately 94% were above 0 in a later analysis, which found that TCRs clustered in the first cohort also tended to co-occur in the 95 to 150 validation repertoires. A few of the identified cytomegalovirus-associated TCR beta chains were confirmed in vitro to be specific for cytomegalovirus antigens. A later analysis had no HLA typing for the validation cohort, so co-occurrence there was scored across all 130 or so repertoires. The study listed 164 TCR beta chains as associated with cytomegalovirus. The authors suggested that the approach could potentially be generalized to other disease states and immunological phenotypes. Across donors, most TCR sequences were observed very rarely, whereas some public TCRs were present in many individuals.

Details on this clone: Its antigen is currently not known. No clone much larger than this one lies a single base away; base qualities are absent.

The donors were included in the validation cohort of over a hundred subjects, a group kept apart from the approximately 670-subject first cohort. V loses 6 bases at its end and J loses 0 bases; junction bases beyond the gene matches: 5. The germline V gene sets CDR1 to MNHEY and CDR2 to SVGAGI. From the cysteine through the phenylalanine, the CDR3 covers 15 amino acids. Only the CDR3 region is kept as DNA, spanning 45 bases read in frame from base 1. The library came from the immunoSEQ multiplex PCR assay. Processing in the source paper ran as follows. A statistical classification framework was built for diagnosing cytomegalovirus status from the catalog of TCR beta chain sequences. TCRdb mirrors the immuneACCESS table, restricted to in-frame sequences. Some clones are absent from its copies; in checked studies, under half trace to an unresolved V gene, and the reason for the others is unknown. V, J and clone size reflect that table, while D and trimming were determined from the DNA. The table for this sample lists about 240,000 clones; approximately 90% of them were counted only once. In total, the top ten clones hold about 2.8% of the sample.

The V and J segments used are TRBV6-5 and TRBJ1-5; TRBD1 lines up with 7 middle nucleotides. Sequences were obtained from PBMCs. This TCR derives from a man younger than 30 in good health and CMV-seronegative. Here the CDR3 is given as CASSRGQDSNQPQHF. The bases read TGTGCCAGCAGCCGAGGACAGGATAGCAATCAGCCCCAGCATTTT.